This TCR beta chain originates from a study of blood T cell repertoires in COVID-19. About the study: Sources were T cells, B-cell-depleted T cells, or PBMCs; the material itself was cDNA or gDNA.

The CDR3 is 14 residues long. Germline assignment: CDR1 SGHTA and CDR2 FQGNSA. The junction had 7 bases not matched to a gene; V was cut back by 5 bases and J by 4 bases. Clones were read by immunoSEQ multiplex PCR, and TCRdb kept only the in-frame ones, dropping some. The table records 200,000 to 300,000 clones, around 80% of them present only once. Sequencing used peripheral blood. The gene calls are TRBV7-2 and TRBJ1-2; 7 bases map to TRBD1. The TCR comes from a man aged 35 to 55 with acute or convalescent COVID-19. The CDR3 nucleotides are TGTGCCAGCAGCCCAAGAGGGGACAGCTATGGCTACACCTTC. This sequence encodes CASSPRGDSYGYTF.